This TCR beta chain was identified in a study of blood T cell repertoires in COVID-19. As for the study in general: Spain, Italy and the United States supplied samples that represented acute and convalescent COVID-19. Sample material is recorded as cDNA or gDNA derived from T cells, B-cell-depleted T cells, or PBMCs.

V was pared by 2 bases and J by 5 bases, with 10 bases between. CDR1 and CDR2 from the germline V gene are ENHRY and SYGVKD. The CDR3 totals 13 residues. Per the original methods: Estimation of nucleated cell counts relied on the amplification of reference gene primers. Profiled with immunoSEQ multiplex PCR; TCRdb holds only in-frame clones, not every one. The DNA gave D and trimming, while V, J and clone size come from that table. The sample lists under 150,000 clones, 70% to 80% seen once, with 9% to 10% in the top ten. The clonotype comes from a woman between 50 and 59 years old with active or convalescent COVID-19. V usage is TRBV10-3 and J usage is TRBJ2-7; D gene unclear. The sequenced sample was peripheral blood. In nucleotides, the CDR3 is TGTGCCATCAGTGAGGCGAATAGCCACGAGCAGTACTTC. Translating it yields CAISEANSHEQYF.